The sequence of this T cell receptor beta chain was determined in a study of brain metastases from non-small cell lung cancer (dated by TCRdb to the late 2010s). As for the study more broadly: In non-small-cell lung cancer patients, the researchers characterized the immune microenvironment of brain metastases and primary tumors that had been resected as matched pairs.

For this clone: This receptor's antigen is unknown. There are no base qualities to consult, and no much larger clone falls within one base.

A total of 39 patients with non-small-cell lung cancer that had been surgically resected, each with specimens from both a primary tumor and a brain metastasis, made up the cohort. The tumor specimens consisted of archival formalin-fixed, paraffin-embedded tissues. General findings and caveats noted by the study authors: T-cell infiltration was lower in brain metastases than in primary tumors (P < 0.001). T-cell clones appeared expanded in about two thirds of brain metastases relative to the matched primary tumors. Paired brain metastases and primary tumors largely shared TCR repertoires, although T-cell densities in the metastases were sparse.

Libraries were built with the immunoSEQ multiplex PCR assay. T-cell receptor beta chain repertoire sequencing was performed alongside a 770-gene immune expression panel. This is the immuneACCESS table as TCRdb keeps it, with only in-frame sequences that have V and J called. A part of the clones is gone; compared with another copy, unresolved V genes explain less than half, and the rest is unexplained. For this sample the table gives more than 2,500 clones, of which under 85% were detected only once. Of the sample, approximately 4% is held by the ten largest clones. Trimming at the junction amounts to 0 bases on V and 6 bases on J, and the germline ends lie 17 bases apart. The CDR3 covers 16 residues, taking in both the cysteine and the phenylalanine. Of all the DNA, just the CDR3 is kept, 48 bases in frame from base 1. CDR1 is given as SGDLS and CDR2 as YYNGEE, both from the germline V gene.

This chain is built from TRBV9 and TRBJ2-3; the D gene is possibly TRBD1 or TRBD2, with 5 bases matching each. The sequence was obtained from a donor at least 40 years old with non-small cell lung cancer. What was sequenced was primary lung tumor tissue. The cell subset or site label for this specimen denotes: primary lung tumor paired with brain metastasis. The CDR3 has the sequence CASSVDFFGGGDTQYF. The DNA sequence is TGTGCCAGCAGCGTAGATTTCTTTGGGGGTGGGGATACGCAGTATTTT. The full variable domain, with segments outside the CDR3 supplied by the reference TRBV9 and TRBJ2-3 proteins, appears as DSGVTQTPKHLITATGQRVTLRCSPRSGDLSVYWYQQSLDQGLQFLIQYYNGEERAKGNILERFSAQQFPDLHSELNLSSLELGDSALYFCASSVDFFGGGDTQYFGPGTRLTVL.